Below are 17 T cell receptor beta chains sequenced from a single sample in a study of identical twins listed by TCRdb under 2016. The method was 5' RACE. The instrument was an Illumina HiSeq 2000. Starting from the raw public reads, TCRdb applied fastp trimming at Q25, assembled clones with MiXCR and retained in-frame beta chains. Each entry is one CDR3 protein sequence, shown with its most common DNA and genes. The sample records some 440,000 distinct CDR3 sequences, 20% to 25% of which are singletons. The ten biggest clones cover 2.5% to 3.5% of the sample. The data were also submitted as part of a second study, on T cells expressing NK-cell markers.

The sample consisted of CD4+ T cells sorted from blood. These receptors all come from a woman between 18 and 29 years old in good health.

The table lists this clonotype with a few counts. This chain connects TRBV7-2 to TRBJ1-1; D is possibly TRBD1 (5 bases). CDR1 SGHTA and CDR2 FQGNSA come from the germline V gene. The V and J ends lost 5 bases and 3 bases respectively, with 16 bases between them. CDR3 length: 15 residues. CDR3 amino acids: CASSLNSGSDTEAFF. The DNA of the CDR3 is TGTGCCAGCAGCCTAAATTCAGGGAGTGACACTGAAGCTTTCTTT.

The V gene is TRBV15, the J gene TRBJ2-1; perhaps TRBD1 as D (6 bases). From germline, CDR1 is LNHNV and CDR2 YYDKDF (reference sequence). V gave up 5 bases and J gave up 9 bases, with 14 bases separating them. The CDR3 contains 13 residues. The CDR3 region has the DNA TGTGCCACCAGCTCGATGGGCAGGGGTGAGCAGTTCTTC. Its protein product is CATSSMGRGEQFF.

In this sample, this clonotype turned up many times. The rearrangement uses TRBV6-5 and TRBJ1-5; 7 bases line up with TRBD1. This CDR3 region has 14 residues. Trimming removed 4 bases from V and 4 bases from J; junction bases left unmatched: 4. Looked up from germline, CDR1 is MNHEY and CDR2 is SVGAGI. CDR3 coding DNA: TGTGCCAGCAGTTTAGACAGGGCGAATCAGCCCCAGCATTTT. This codes for CASSLDRANQPQHF.

This clonotype was picked up a small number of times. In DNA, the CDR3 is TGTGCCAGTTCCGGGACAATAAGCACAGATACGCAGTATTTT. Translation: CASSGTISTDTQYF. The chain carries TRBV25-1 and TRBJ2-3; TRBD1 is a possible D gene (6 bases). This CDR3 region has 14 residues. V was shortened by 9 bases and J by 0 bases, with 13 bases between the two germline ends. Germline V CDR1 and CDR2: MGHDK, SYGVNS.

This clonotype was seen only once. The rearrangement uses TRBV19 and TRBJ1-1; D gene uncertain. The CDR3 totals 13 residues. Trimming stripped 7 bases from V and 8 bases from J, with 17 bases between. Per germline, CDR1 LNHDA and CDR2 SQIVND (reference sequence). The CDR3 DNA reads as TGTGCCAGTATTAACTCGAGGACTCAAGAAGCTTTCTTT. This gives the protein CASINSRTQEAFF.

The chain is built from TRBV20-1 and TRBJ2-3; 10 nucleotides agree with TRBD2. Germline trimming cut 3 bases from V and 4 bases from J; bases unmatched to any gene: 7. Germline V gene sequence: CDR1 DFQATT, CDR2 SNEGSKA (reference sequence). CDR3 length: 15 amino acids. This chain's CDR3 is CSASTLAGASDTQYF. Here the CDR3 DNA reads TGCAGTGCTAGTACGCTAGCGGGGGCATCAGATACGCAGTATTTT.

CDR3 coding DNA: TGTGCCATCAGGGGGGAGCACAGGGATGAGCAGTTCTTC. As protein: CAIRGEHRDEQFF. This chain uses TRBV10-3 with TRBJ2-1; D is possibly TRBD1 (6 bases). Deletions cut 6 bases from V and 8 bases from J, with 14 bases between. The germline CDR1 and CDR2 sequences are ENHRY and SYGVKD. The length of the CDR3 is 13 residues.

This clonotype came up many times. The rearrangement joins TRBV27 to TRBJ2-3; 7 bases are a match to TRBD2. The CDR3 extends over 13 amino acids. Germline V gene sequence: CDR1 MNHEY, CDR2 SMNVEV (reference sequence). V lost 4 bases to trimming and J lost 4 bases; unmatched junction nucleotides: 2. CDR3 loop: CASSWGGSDTQYF. The CDR3 DNA sequence: TGTGCCAGCAGTTGGGGGGGGTCAGATACGCAGTATTTT.

This clonotype was seen more than once but under ten times. J is TRBJ1-4 and V is TRBV29-1; D gene uncertain. Germline V lookup: CDR1 SQVTM, CDR2 ANQGSEA. The germline V and J ends were trimmed by 4 bases and 2 bases, with 14 bases remaining between them. The CDR3 runs 15 residues. CDR3 protein: CSVAPLGITNEKLFF. The CDR3 region has the DNA TGCAGCGTTGCCCCATTAGGGATTACTAATGAAAAACTGTTTTTT.

V and J are TRBV12-3 or TRBV12-4 and TRBJ1-2; D possibly corresponds to TRBD1 (5 bases). Trimming pared 5 bases from V and 2 bases from J, leaving 9 bases between. The CDR3 is made up of 13 amino acids. Here the CDR3 DNA reads TGTGCCAGCAGTCGCAGGGAGAACTATGGCTACACCTTC. It encodes CASSRRENYGYTF.

Only a few counts were recorded for this clonotype. The V call is TRBV6-5, the J call TRBJ2-1; no definite D call. The CDR3 is 14 residues long. Trimming stripped 4 bases from V and 7 bases from J, with 14 bases between. Per the germline V gene, CDR1 is MNHEY and CDR2 is SVGAGI. CDR3 residues: CASSSLRVGNEQFF. CDR3 nucleotide sequence: TGTGCCAGCAGTTCCCTAAGGGTAGGGAATGAGCAGTTCTTC.

This clonotype was recorded many times. V gene TRBV20-1 combines with J gene TRBJ2-7; the D is unclear. V was cut by 0 bases and J by 2 bases, with 14 bases left in between. The germline CDR1 and CDR2 sequences are DFQATT and SNEGSKA (reference sequence). The CDR3 contains 15 residues. The DNA for the CDR3 is TGCAGTGCTAGAGATCGGGCATTGGCAGCCTACGAGCAGTACTTC. Protein: CSARDRALAAYEQYF.

This clonotype was seen more than once but under ten times. The rearrangement uses TRBV6-2 or TRBV6-3 and TRBJ1-4, with D possibly being TRBD1 (5 bases). Germline lookup yields CDR1 MNHEY and CDR2 SVGEGT. This CDR3 region has 14 residues. V was shortened by 10 bases and J by 4 bases, with 16 bases between the two germline ends. CDR3 loop: CATHQGRNNEKLFF. The CDR3 nucleotides are TGTGCCACTCACCAGGGACGAAATAATGAAAAACTGTTTTTT.

CDR3 sequence: CASSLSLAANLPSSYNEQFF. As DNA, the CDR3 is TGCGCCAGCAGCTTGAGTCTAGCGGCCAACCTACCGAGCTCCTACAATGAGCAGTTCTTC. V is TRBV5-1 and J is TRBJ2-1; TRBD2 matches at 7 bases. This CDR3 comprises 20 residues. The V gene end was trimmed by 1 base and the J gene end by 0 bases; junction bases not matched to a gene: 16. Germline assignment: CDR1 SGHRS and CDR2 YFSETQ.

The rearrangement joins TRBV11-2 to TRBJ2-1, with 7 bases identical to TRBD2. Germline V CDR1 and CDR2: SGHAT, FQNNGV. The CDR3 spans 14 residues. J gave up 9 bases and V 0 bases, and 5 bases lay outside the gene matches. CDR3 in amino acids: CASSLETSSSEQFF. As DNA, the CDR3 is TGTGCCAGCAGCTTAGAGACTAGCTCTAGTGAGCAGTTCTTC.

Only a few counts were recorded for this clonotype. This sequence joins TRBV5-8 and TRBJ1-2; D is unclear. The CDR3 has 14 residues. V lost 1 base and J 2 bases, leaving 9 bases between the germline ends. In germline, CDR1 is SGHTS, CDR2 YDEGEE. The CDR3 DNA sequence: TGTGCCAGCAGCTTGACAGCCCAGAACTATGGCTACACCTTC. Its translation: CASSLTAQNYGYTF.

V gene TRBV2 combines with J gene TRBJ2-6; D unresolved. Germline assignment: CDR1 SNHLY and CDR2 FYNNEI. V lost 3 bases and J 1 base, leaving 13 bases between the germline ends. The CDR3 has 17 amino acids. CDR3 in amino acids: CASSDGPRGSGANVLTF. The CDR3 bases are TGTGCCAGCAGTGATGGGCCTAGAGGTTCTGGGGCCAACGTCCTGACTTTC.